These 32 T cell receptor beta chains were sequenced from one sample in a study of graft-versus-host responses after intestinal transplantation. To release intraepithelial and lamina propria lymphocytes, the graft tissue was processed. Sequencing was performed with immunoSEQ multiplex PCR; in TCRdb, only in-frame clones are kept and a portion is missing. Here the sample spans tens of thousands of clones, roughly 79% being singletons. Sequenced material: ileum tissue, taken 12 days after intestinal transplant. Source of these receptors: a human patient who received an intestinal transplant, so some T cells may come from the graft donor.

V and J are TRBV19 and TRBJ2-1, with D perhaps matching TRBD1 (5 bases). Trimming cost V 9 bases and J 5 bases, with 14 bases left between them. CDR3 length equals 13 residues. Germline V CDR1 and CDR2: LNHDA, SQIVND (reference sequence). The CDR3 bases are TGTGCCAGCCATAACCAGGGAAACAATGAGCAGTTCTTC. This translates into CASHNQGNNEQFF.

The chain links TRBV18 to TRBJ1-3, with 7 bases that match TRBD1. Trimming removed 3 bases from V and 4 bases from J; junction bases left unmatched: 9. Germline V gene lookup returns CDR1 KGHSH and CDR2 LQKENI. The CDR3 covers 16 residues. The CDR3 nucleotides read TGTGCCAGCTCACCTCAGGGACAGATAATGGGAAACACCATATATTTT. This codes for CASSPQGQIMGNTIYF. Full variable domain (rest looked up from reference TRBV18 and TRBJ1-3): NAGVMQNPRHLVRRRGQEARLRCSPMKGHSHVYWYRQLPEEGLKFMVYLQKENIIDESGMPKERFSAEFPKEGPSILRIQQVVRGDSAAYFCASSPQGQIMGNTIYFGEGSWLTVV.

The V and J genes are TRBV11-3 and TRBJ2-7; 9 nucleotides align to TRBD2. Germline V lookup: CDR1 SGHNT, CDR2 YENEEA. The V gene end was trimmed by 3 bases and the J gene end by 5 bases; junction bases not matched to a gene: 8. The CDR3 is 15 residues long. The CDR3 spells CASSLRGGWVDEQYF. CDR3 bases: TGTGCCAGCAGCTTGCGGGGGGGGTGGGTCGACGAGCAGTACTTC.

This chain uses TRBV7-6 with TRBJ2-3, with a weak D call TRBD1 (5 bases). Trimming stripped 2 bases from V and 2 bases from J, with 20 bases between. Germline V gene data show CDR1 as SGHVS and CDR2 as FNYEAQ. This CDR3 comprises 18 residues. The CDR3 nucleotides read TGTGCCAGCAGCTTAAACCCCGACAGCGAGGATAACACAGATACGCAGTATTTT. Residues: CASSLNPDSEDNTDTQYF.

The chain carries TRBV11-2 and TRBJ2-3; D is possibly TRBD2 (6 bases). V lost 3 bases and J 6 bases, leaving 13 bases between the germline ends. This CDR3 spans 14 amino acids. Germline V gives CDR1 SGHAT, CDR2 FQNNGV. The CDR3 protein is CASSFSGGVDTQYF. CDR3 coding DNA: TGTGCCAGCAGCTTTAGCGGCGGAGTGGATACGCAGTATTTT.

V and J are TRBV5-1 and TRBJ2-7; weak D call: TRBD1 (6 bases). Trimming removed 4 bases at V and 2 bases at J, with 10 bases between. This CDR3 contains 13 residues. The germline gives CDR1 SGHRS, CDR2 YFSETQ. This chain's CDR3 is CASSPGTTYEQYF. CDR3 DNA: TGCGCCAGCAGCCCGGGGACAACCTACGAGCAGTACTTC.

The V and J genes are TRBV7-3 and TRBJ2-3; TRBD2 matches at 9 bases. The length of the CDR3 is 14 residues. Germline loops: CDR1 SGHTA, CDR2 FQGTGA. The V segment lost 2 bases and the J segment 8 bases; nucleotides outside the gene matches: 5. As DNA, the CDR3 is TGTGCCAGCAGCTTAGGCGGGGGGGCAGGTACGCAGTATTTT. Amino acids: CASSLGGGAGTQYF.

As concerns this clone: The germline gene is not matched at one end of the junction; a read error may be the cause. The rearrangement uses TRBV7-7 and TRBJ2-7; 7 nucleotides agree with TRBD1. This CDR3 has 13 residues. CDR1 and CDR2 from the germline V gene are SSHAT and FNYEAQ (reference sequence). For the CDR3, the DNA is TGTGCTAGCAGCAGAGACAGGGTCCACGAGCAGTACTTC. It translates to CASSRDRVHEQYF.

The gene calls are TRBV6-5 and TRBJ2-3, with TRBD1 identical over 8 bases. V was pared by 6 bases and J by 7 bases, with 9 bases of the junction left unmatched. The CDR3 runs 14 residues. CDR1 is MNHEY, CDR2 SVGAGI, per germline. The CDR3 sequence: CASRQSGGAHTQYF. CDR3 sequence (DNA): TGTGCCAGCAGGCAATCAGGGGGCGCACATACGCAGTATTTT.

The V gene is TRBV9, the J gene TRBJ1-1, with no clear D. Per the germline V gene, CDR1 is SGDLS and CDR2 is YYNGEE. CDR3 length: 15 residues. V was pared by 4 bases and J by 1 base, with 14 bases between. The CDR3 loop is CASSPSGLGNTEAFF. CDR3 bases: TGTGCCAGCAGCCCCTCAGGTTTGGGGAACACTGAAGCTTTCTTT.

The chain carries TRBV6-6 and TRBJ2-1; TRBD2 agrees at 11 bases. This CDR3 spans 15 amino acids. The J segment lost 5 bases and the V segment lost 5 bases, leaving 5 bases of the junction unmatched. CDR1 MNHNY and CDR2 SVGAGI come from the germline V gene (reference sequence). The CDR3 is CASSPLAGAHNEQFF. Here the CDR3 DNA reads TGTGCCAGCAGTCCACTAGCGGGGGCTCACAATGAGCAGTTCTTC.

The chain combines TRBV29-1 with TRBJ1-1; 11 nucleotides align to TRBD1. V shed 5 bases and J 1 base; nucleotides not matched to a gene: 3. Germline CDR1 is SQVTM and CDR2 is ANQGSEA. CDR3 length: 14 residues. The CDR3 region has the DNA TGCAGCGTTACGGACAGGGGGCGGAACACTGAAGCTTTCTTT. Its translation is CSVTDRGRNTEAFF.

V is TRBV7-3 and J is TRBJ2-1, with 16 bases fitting TRBD2. V gave up 5 bases and J gave up 12 bases; unmatched junction bases: 10. CDR1 SGHTA and CDR2 FQGTGA come from the germline V gene. This CDR3 comprises 16 residues. CDR3 loop: CASSPSGLAGGLGQFF. The CDR3 nucleotides read TGTGCCAGCAGCCCCTCGGGACTAGCGGGGGGGCTCGGGCAGTTCTTC. Combining the CDR3 with reference TRBV7-3 and TRBJ2-1 gives the whole variable domain GAGVSQTPSNKVTEKGKYVELRCDPISGHTALYWYRQSLGQGPEFLIYFQGTGAADDSGLPNDRFFAVRPEGSVSTLKIQRTERGDSAVYLCASSPSGLAGGLGQFFGPGTRLTVL.

The V call is TRBV4-2, the J call TRBJ2-1; the match to TRBD2 covers 8 bases. V shed 0 bases, J shed 8 bases, and the junction held 12 bases outside the gene matches. This CDR3 is built from 17 residues. Germline values: CDR1 LGHNA, CDR2 YNFKEQ. As DNA, the CDR3 is TGTGCCAGCAGCCAAGAAGCCAGCGGGAGTGAGAGGGATGAGCAGTTCTTC. Protein: CASSQEASGSERDEQFF.

This rearrangement joins TRBV27 to TRBJ2-7, with 11 positions matching TRBD1. Germline CDR1 MNHEY, CDR2 SMNVEV (reference sequence). This CDR3 contains 13 residues. The V gene end was trimmed by 6 bases and the J gene end by 7 bases; junction bases not matched to a gene: 5. CDR3 sequence reads: CASSWTGGREQYF. CDR3 nucleotide sequence: TGTGCCAGCAGCTGGACAGGGGGCAGGGAGCAGTACTTC.

This chain links TRBV28 with TRBJ1-1; D gene uncertain. The CDR3 is 13 amino acids. V gave up 6 bases and J gave up 4 bases, with 12 bases separating them. The germline gives CDR1 MDHEN, CDR2 SYDVKM. The CDR3 is CASRSRAGTEAFF. In DNA form, the CDR3 reads TGTGCCAGCAGATCGAGGGCGGGCACTGAAGCTTTCTTT.

This chain links TRBV7-9 with TRBJ2-1; 9 bases are shared with TRBD2. The CDR3 covers 15 residues. V lost 5 bases, J lost 2 bases, and 4 bases stayed unmatched. The germline CDR1 and CDR2 sequences are SEHNR and FQNEAQ (reference sequence). The CDR3 region is CASSPVAGAYNEQFF. The CDR3, as DNA: TGTGCCAGCAGCCCAGTAGCGGGGGCCTACAATGAGCAGTTCTTC.

This chain connects TRBV6-5 to TRBJ1-6, with D unresolved. CDR1 MNHEY and CDR2 SVGAGI come from the germline V gene. This CDR3 has 14 residues. The V end lost 0 bases, the J end lost 5 bases, and 5 bases lay between the germline ends. CDR3 coding DNA: TGTGCCAGCAGTTACTCGCGGAATAATTCACCCCTCCACTTT. Protein product: CASSYSRNNSPLHF.

The chain employs TRBV27 and TRBJ1-2; 7 nucleotides agree with TRBD1. V lost 6 bases, J lost 8 bases, and 9 bases stayed unmatched. The CDR3 is 13 residues long. Germline CDR1 and CDR2: MNHEY and SMNVEV (reference sequence). The DNA of the CDR3 is TGTGCCAGCAGGTCGACAGGGATGGAAGGCTACACCTTC. Translating gives CASRSTGMEGYTF.

This sequence joins TRBV28 and TRBJ2-7, with 8 bases fitting TRBD1. CDR1 is MDHEN and CDR2 is SYDVKM in the germline V gene. The ends lost 3 bases at V and 2 bases at J; junction bases unmatched: 6. This CDR3 is 15 amino acids long. The CDR3 region is CASSFPGQGTYEQYF. CDR3 sequence (DNA): TGTGCCAGCAGTTTTCCCGGACAGGGAACCTACGAGCAGTACTTC. Supplemented by reference TRBV28 and TRBJ2-7, the full variable domain reads DVKVTQSSRYLVKRTGEKVFLECVQDMDHENMFWYRQDPGLGLRLIYFSYDVKMKEKGDIPEGYSVSREKKERFSLILESASTNQTSMYLCASSFPGQGTYEQYFGPGTRLTVT.

In this sample, this clone turned up once. The rearrangement links TRBV12-5 to TRBJ1-1; 8 bases match TRBD1. CDR1 is LGHNT and CDR2 is FRNRAP in the germline V gene. The junction had 12 bases not matched to a gene; V was cut back by 5 bases and J by 1 base. The CDR3 length is 17 residues. CDR3 loop: CASGPRGQDPSNTEAFF. The CDR3 region has the DNA TGTGCTAGTGGTCCTAGGGGACAGGACCCATCGAACACTGAAGCTTTCTTT.

The chain joins TRBV29-1 to TRBJ2-1; D might be TRBD2 (5 bases). CDR3 length equals 12 residues. V was pared by 5 bases and J by 8 bases, with 13 bases between. Germline V gene data show CDR1 as SQVTM and CDR2 as ANQGSEA. CDR3 sequence reads: CSVRVRGYEQFF. For the CDR3, the DNA is TGCAGCGTTCGGGTCCGGGGATATGAGCAGTTCTTC.

This clone was observed once. J is TRBJ2-1 and V is TRBV28; 10 bases are shared with TRBD2. The CDR3 length is 15 residues. The junction had 6 bases not matched to a gene; V was cut back by 4 bases and J by 6 bases. In germline, CDR1 is MDHEN, CDR2 SYDVKM. As DNA, the CDR3 is TGTGCCAGCAGTTGGCAGGGGACTAGCGCCAATGAGCAGTTCTTC. Protein: CASSWQGTSANEQFF.

This chain joins TRBV11-2 and TRBJ2-7; 10 bases line up with TRBD2. Trimming took 5 bases from V and 0 from J; bases not matched to a gene: 10. The CDR3 has 17 residues. Germline assignment: CDR1 SGHAT and CDR2 FQNNGV. CDR3 in DNA: TGTGCCAGCAGCACCCGTCCTAGCGGGAGTTACTCCTACGAGCAGTACTTC. It codes for CASSTRPSGSYSYEQYF.

CDR3 bases: TGTGCCAGCAGTTTCTCCCGGGGAGGCACCGGGGAGCTGTTTTTT. This encodes CASSFSRGGTGELFF. This chain joins TRBV6-5 and TRBJ2-2; tentatively, D is TRBD2 (6 bases). The CDR3 runs to 15 residues. Deletions cut 4 bases from V and 4 bases from J, with 13 bases between. Germline assignment: CDR1 MNHEY and CDR2 SVGAGI.

The J gene is TRBJ2-1, the V gene TRBV7-2, with D possibly TRBD1 on 5 matching bases. V was pared by 2 bases and J by 5 bases, with 13 bases between. Germline CDR1 and CDR2: SGHTA and FQGNSA. The CDR3 sequence is 15 residues long. CDR3 region: CASSLTGLIDNEQFF. DNA of the CDR3: TGTGCCAGCAGCTTAACAGGATTAATAGACAATGAGCAGTTCTTC.

The chain is built from TRBV6-6 and TRBJ1-1, with D unresolved. This CDR3 is 14 amino acids long. Trimming took off 0 bases at V and 2 bases at J, with 7 bases between the two ends. CDR1 is MNHNY, CDR2 SVGAGI, per germline (reference sequence). Here the CDR3 reads CASSYSQFNTEAFF. CDR3 bases: TGTGCCAGCAGTTACTCACAGTTTAACACTGAAGCTTTCTTT.

This clone came up a few times. The chain combines TRBV6-5 with TRBJ2-1, with TRBD2 matching over 8 bases. The ends lost 6 bases at V and 2 bases at J; junction bases unmatched: 6. The CDR3 length is 15 residues. CDR1 MNHEY and CDR2 SVGAGI come from the germline V gene. The CDR3: CASSANGGAYNEQFF. As DNA, the CDR3 is TGTGCCAGCAGCGCAAACGGGGGGGCCTACAATGAGCAGTTCTTC.

The chain links TRBV6-1 to TRBJ2-3; 7 bases line up with TRBD2. The CDR3 loop spans 17 amino acids. Germline CDR1 is MNHNS and CDR2 is SASEGT. V shed 3 bases, J shed 1 base, and the junction held 10 bases outside the gene matches. The CDR3 DNA is TGTGCCAGCAGTGACCACGCCGCTAGCGGCCGCACAGATACGCAGTATTTT. The encoded protein is CASSDHAASGRTDTQYF.

The chain joins TRBV2 to TRBJ1-5; TRBD1 agrees at 8 bases. Per the germline V gene, CDR1 is SNHLY and CDR2 is FYNNEI. This CDR3 spans 13 amino acids. J lost 5 bases, V lost 6 bases, and 3 bases had no gene match. The CDR3 here is CASSGDRHQPQHF. In nucleotides, the CDR3 is TGTGCCAGCAGCGGGGACAGGCATCAGCCCCAGCATTTT.

Only a few counts were recorded for this clone. This chain connects TRBV11-2 to TRBJ2-1; the match to TRBD2 covers 10 bases. This CDR3 is 16 amino acids long. CDR1 is SGHAT, CDR2 FQNNGV, per germline. With V trimmed by 0 bases and J by 4 bases, 3 bases remained unmatched. CDR3 sequence: CASSLDRGLAYNEQFF. In DNA form, the CDR3 reads TGTGCCAGCAGCTTAGATCGGGGACTAGCGTACAATGAGCAGTTCTTC. The full variable domain, rest sourced from reference TRBV11-2 and TRBJ2-1, is EAGVAQSPRYKIIEKRQSVAFWCNPISGHATLYWYQQILGQGPKLLIQFQNNGVVDDSQLPKDRFSAERLKGVDSTLKIQPAKLEDSAVYLCASSLDRGLAYNEQFFGPGTRLTVL.

This sequence joins TRBV6-4 and TRBJ2-2; 10 positions match TRBD2. Trimming cost V 0 bases and J 4 bases; bases outside gene matches: 2. CDR1 and CDR2 (germline): MRHNA, SNTAGT. The CDR3 is 16 residues long. The CDR3 region is CASSDSSGGATGELFF. The CDR3 nucleotides read TGTGCCAGCAGTGACTCGAGCGGGGGGGCCACCGGGGAGCTGTTTTTT.